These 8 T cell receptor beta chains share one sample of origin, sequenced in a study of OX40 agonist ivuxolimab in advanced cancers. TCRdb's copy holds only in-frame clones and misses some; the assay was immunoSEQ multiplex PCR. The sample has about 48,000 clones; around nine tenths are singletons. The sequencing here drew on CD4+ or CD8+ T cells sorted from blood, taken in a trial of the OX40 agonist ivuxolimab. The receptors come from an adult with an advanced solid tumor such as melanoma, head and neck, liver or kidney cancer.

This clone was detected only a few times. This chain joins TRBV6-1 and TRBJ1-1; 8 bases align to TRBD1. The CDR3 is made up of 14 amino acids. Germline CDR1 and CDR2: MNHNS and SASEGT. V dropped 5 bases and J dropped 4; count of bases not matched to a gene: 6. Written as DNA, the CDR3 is TGTGCCAGCAGTAAGACAGGGGAAGGCACTGAAGCTTTCTTT. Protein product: CASSKTGEGTEAFF.

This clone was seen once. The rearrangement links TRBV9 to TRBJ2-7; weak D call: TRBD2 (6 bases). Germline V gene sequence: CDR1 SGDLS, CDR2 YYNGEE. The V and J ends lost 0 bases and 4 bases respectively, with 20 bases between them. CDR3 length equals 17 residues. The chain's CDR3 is CASSVEGTGVGLYEQYF. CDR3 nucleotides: TGTGCCAGCAGCGTAGAAGGAACGGGAGTCGGTCTTTACGAGCAGTACTTC.

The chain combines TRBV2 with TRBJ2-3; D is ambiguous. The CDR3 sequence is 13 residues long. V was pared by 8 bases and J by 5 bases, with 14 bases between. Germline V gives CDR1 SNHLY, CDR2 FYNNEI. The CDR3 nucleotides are TGTGCCAGCGGGGAACGACCAGGAGATACGCAGTATTTT. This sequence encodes CASGERPGDTQYF.

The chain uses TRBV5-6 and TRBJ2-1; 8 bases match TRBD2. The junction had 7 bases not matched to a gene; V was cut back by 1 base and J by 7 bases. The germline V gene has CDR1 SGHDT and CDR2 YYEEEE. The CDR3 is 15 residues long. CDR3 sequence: CASSLTVAGHNEQFF. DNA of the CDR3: TGTGCCAGCAGCTTGACGGTAGCGGGACATAATGAGCAGTTCTTC.

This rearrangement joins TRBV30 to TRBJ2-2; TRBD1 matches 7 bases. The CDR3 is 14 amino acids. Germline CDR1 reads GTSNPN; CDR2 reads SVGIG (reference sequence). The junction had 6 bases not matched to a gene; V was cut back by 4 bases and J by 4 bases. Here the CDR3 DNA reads TGTGCCTGGACACTCGGGACAGCCACCGGGGAGCTGTTTTTT. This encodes CAWTLGTATGELFF.

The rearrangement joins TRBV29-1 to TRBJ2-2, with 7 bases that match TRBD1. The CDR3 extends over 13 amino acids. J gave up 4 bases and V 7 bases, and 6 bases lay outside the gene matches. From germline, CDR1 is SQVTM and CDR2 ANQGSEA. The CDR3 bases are TGCAGCGCCGGGACAGCCGGCACCGGGGAGCTGTTTTTT. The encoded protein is CSAGTAGTGELFF.

CDR3 DNA sequence: TGTGCCAGCAGCCACAGGGGACGAGAGACCCAGTACTTC. It yields the protein CASSHRGRETQYF. The chain combines TRBV14 with TRBJ2-5, with a weak D call TRBD1 (6 bases). The CDR3 runs 13 residues. The V end lost 3 bases, the J end lost 4 bases, and 9 bases lay between the germline ends. Per the germline V gene, CDR1 is SGHDN and CDR2 is FVKESK.

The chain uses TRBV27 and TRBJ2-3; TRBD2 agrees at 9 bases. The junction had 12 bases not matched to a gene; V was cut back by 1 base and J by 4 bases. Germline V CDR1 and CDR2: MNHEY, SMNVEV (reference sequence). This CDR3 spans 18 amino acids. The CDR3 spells CASSLFMISGGLADTQYF. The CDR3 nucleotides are TGTGCCAGCAGTTTATTTATGATTAGCGGGGGTTTAGCAGATACGCAGTATTTT.